The 28 T cell receptor beta chains given below trace back to one sample, sequenced in a study of blood T cell repertoires in COVID-19. Clones were read by immunoSEQ multiplex PCR, and TCRdb kept only the in-frame ones, dropping some. The repertoire holds fewer than 85,000 clones, with approximately 80% as singletons. Sequencing was done on a sample of peripheral blood. The receptors come from a woman aged 55-75 years with acute or convalescent COVID-19.

This clone has at least ten counts. The chain combines TRBV9 with TRBJ2-7; tentatively, D is TRBD1 (5 bases). This CDR3 spans 14 amino acids. Germline V gene data show CDR1 as SGDLS and CDR2 as YYNGEE. The germline V and J ends were trimmed by 4 bases and 1 base, with 12 bases remaining between them. The CDR3 region is CASSYRQYSYEQYF. The CDR3 DNA sequence: TGTGCCAGCAGCTATCGACAGTATTCCTACGAGCAGTACTTC.

The chain couples TRBV2 to TRBJ1-1, with a tentative D call TRBD1 (5 bases). Germline V gene data show CDR1 as SNHLY and CDR2 as FYNNEI. The CDR3 is 11 amino acids. Between the trimmed V and J ends, which lost 6 bases and 8 bases, there was a span of 10 bases. This CDR3 is CASRQNREAFF. The DNA for the CDR3 is TGTGCCAGCAGACAAAACAGGGAAGCTTTCTTT.

This sequence joins TRBV5-8 and TRBJ2-7; 7 bases are a match to TRBD1. CDR1 is SGHTS and CDR2 is YDEGEE in the germline V gene. Losses at the gene ends were 1 base for V and 3 bases for J; bases not matched to a gene: 10. CDR3 length: 16 amino acids. The CDR3 region is CASSLSTGWLNYEQYV. The DNA for the CDR3 is TGTGCCAGCAGCTTGTCGACAGGGTGGCTGAACTACGAGCAGTACGTC.

This clone was recorded once. The chain uses TRBV20-1 and TRBJ1-2, with 10 nucleotides matching TRBD1. The CDR3 is 11 residues long. Per germline, CDR1 DFQATT and CDR2 SNEGSKA (reference sequence). This CDR3 reads CSARDRGGYTF. The CDR3 nucleotides read TGCAGCGCCCGGGACAGGGGTGGCTACACCTTC.

V is TRBV12-3 or TRBV12-4 and J is TRBJ1-3; D not resolved. V dropped 2 bases and J dropped 4 bases, with 6 bases sitting between them. The CDR3 contains 13 residues. CDR3 DNA sequence: TGTGCCAGCAGTTTATTAACAGGAAACACCATATATTTT. Protein: CASSLLTGNTIYF.

The rearrangement joins TRBV20-1 to TRBJ2-1; D is ambiguous. V lost 3 bases to trimming and J lost 10 bases, with 13 bases between them. CDR3 length equals 12 residues. Germline V gene data show CDR1 as DFQATT and CDR2 as SNEGSKA (reference sequence). The CDR3 sequence is CSASPFRVEQFF. CDR3 bases: TGCAGTGCTAGTCCCTTCCGGGTCGAGCAGTTCTTC.

The chain carries TRBV13 and TRBJ2-1, with TRBD1 identical over 8 bases. Germline lookup yields CDR1 PRHDT and CDR2 FYEKMQ (reference sequence). V gave up 5 bases and J gave up 6 bases; unmatched junction bases: 9. The CDR3 runs to 15 residues. The CDR3 region has the DNA TGTGCCAGCAGCCTTCGGACAGGGTGGGGCAATGAGCAGTTCTTC. It codes for CASSLRTGWGNEQFF.

The chain has TRBV10-3 and TRBJ2-5; 7 bases are shared with TRBD2. The CDR3 is 15 amino acids. V was pared by 6 bases and J by 2 bases, with 9 bases of the junction left unmatched. Per germline, CDR1 ENHRY and CDR2 SYGVKD. The CDR3 spells CAIRPSGTTQETQYF. CDR3 in DNA: TGTGCCATCAGACCTTCCGGGACTACACAAGAGACCCAGTACTTC.

This clone showed up just a few times. This chain links TRBV5-1 with TRBJ2-5; 7 bases fit TRBD1. This CDR3 contains 15 residues. With 2 bases clipped from V and 4 bases from J, the junction kept 8 bases outside the gene matches. Germline V lookup: CDR1 SGHRS, CDR2 YFSETQ. The CDR3 coding sequence is TGCGCCAGCAGCTTAGGAGGAAGGGGGCTAGAGACCCAGTACTTC. Its protein product is CASSLGGRGLETQYF. Together with reference TRBV5-1 and TRBJ2-5, the CDR3 gives the full variable domain: KAGVTQTPRYLIKTRGQQVTLSCSPISGHRSVSWYQQTPGQGLQFLFEYFSETQRNKGNFPGRFSGRQFSNSRSEMNVSTLELGDSALYLCASSLGGRGLETQYFGPGTRLLVL.

V usage is TRBV19 and J usage is TRBJ2-1; the D gene is possibly TRBD2 (6 bases). Between the trimmed V and J ends, which lost 4 bases and 5 bases, there was a span of 18 bases. Germline V gene data show CDR1 as LNHDA and CDR2 as SQIVND (reference sequence). CDR3 size: 16 residues. The CDR3 DNA reads as TGTGCCAGTAGTAAGAGACGGGCCGGGAGCGACAATGAGCAGTTCTTC. This sequence encodes CASSKRRAGSDNEQFF.

The chain carries TRBV28 and TRBJ1-1, with D perhaps matching TRBD1 (5 bases). The V gene's germline CDR1 is MDHEN and CDR2 SYDVKM. Trimming removed 5 bases at V and 1 base at J, with 11 bases between. This CDR3 is 14 amino acids long. CDR3 protein: CASSPGGGNTEAFF. Written as DNA, the CDR3 is TGTGCCAGCAGTCCGGGGGGTGGGAACACTGAAGCTTTCTTT.

This clone was observed once. The chain's CDR3 is CAWSPGTSGGPLSTDTQYF. CDR3 nucleotide sequence: TGTGCCTGGAGTCCGGGGACTAGCGGGGGACCTCTGAGCACAGATACGCAGTATTTT. The genes are TRBV30 and TRBJ2-3; 14 bases line up with TRBD2. Trimming cost V 2 bases and J 0 bases; bases outside gene matches: 10. This CDR3 region has 19 residues. CDR1 is GTSNPN, CDR2 SVGIG, per germline (reference sequence).

This clone was picked up one time. The chain joins TRBV29-1 to TRBJ1-2, with a weak D call TRBD1 (6 bases). The CDR3 runs to 13 residues. Germline CDR1 reads SQVTM; CDR2 reads ANQGSEA. The CDR3: CSAFGTHGDGYTF. DNA for the CDR3: TGCAGTGCCTTTGGGACACACGGCGATGGCTACACCTTC.

Comment on this clone: The same CDR3 arises from other DNA sequences in this sample as well. The chain combines TRBV9 with TRBJ1-6, with D possibly TRBD1 on 5 matching bases. The germline V and J ends were trimmed by 0 bases and 8 bases, with 6 bases remaining between them. The CDR3 covers 13 residues. The germline gives CDR1 SGDLS, CDR2 YYNGEE. CDR3 sequence: CASSVAGDSPLHF. CDR3 bases: TGTGCCAGCAGCGTAGCGGGGGATTCACCCCTCCACTTT. Full variable domain (missing parts from reference TRBV9 and TRBJ1-6): DSGVTQTPKHLITATGQRVTLRCSPRSGDLSVYWYQQSLDQGLQFLIQYYNGEERAKGNILERFSAQQFPDLHSELNLSSLELGDSALYFCASSVAGDSPLHFGNGTRLTVT.

The chain joins TRBV2 to TRBJ2-1; TRBD2 might be the D (5 bases). Trimming removed 8 bases from V and 3 bases from J, with 17 bases in between. CDR1 and CDR2 from the germline V gene are SNHLY and FYNNEI. The CDR3 is 15 amino acids. The CDR3 spells CASQALLGVYNEQFF. The CDR3 DNA follows: TGTGCCAGCCAAGCCCTTTTGGGAGTCTACAATGAGCAGTTCTTC.

V is TRBV30 and J is TRBJ2-5; D is ambiguous. This CDR3 has 12 residues. The germline V gene encodes CDR1 GTSNPN and CDR2 SVGIG (reference sequence). Trimming took 0 bases from V and 5 from J, leaving 7 bases between them. The CDR3 DNA follows: TGTGCCTGGAGTGTAAGTCGGGAGACCCAGTACTTC. Amino acids: CAWSVSRETQYF.

The table lists this clone with a few counts. V and J are TRBV7-2 and TRBJ1-5, with TRBD1 identical over 7 bases. The CDR3 covers 15 residues. The V gene's germline CDR1 is SGHTA and CDR2 FQGNSA. Trimming cost V 6 bases and J 4 bases; bases outside gene matches: 9. CDR3 loop: CASSTKTGSNQPQHF. The CDR3 DNA reads TGTGCCAGCAGTACAAAGACAGGGAGTAATCAGCCCCAGCATTTT.

This clone was seen only once. The chain joins TRBV10-3 to TRBJ2-5, with a possible D match to TRBD2 (5 bases). V dropped 10 bases and J dropped 2 bases, with 17 bases sitting between them. This CDR3 is 14 amino acids long. Germline CDR1 is ENHRY and CDR2 is SYGVKD. The CDR3 DNA sequence: TGTGCCACCAAGGACTGGAAGGAACAAGAGACCCAGTACTTC. This codes for CATKDWKEQETQYF.

The chain is built from TRBV19 and TRBJ1-4; TRBD1 is a possible D gene (6 bases). The CDR3 sequence is 16 residues long. Germline-derived CDR1 and CDR2 are LNHDA and SQIVND (reference sequence). Trimming cost V 3 bases and J 7 bases, with 18 bases left between them. The CDR3 DNA sequence: TGTGCCAGTAGTATTGCCGTGGGGGCGCTAGGTGAAAAACTGTTTTTT. Residues: CASSIAVGALGEKLFF.

This rearrangement joins TRBV24-1 to TRBJ1-2, with a tentative D call TRBD1 (5 bases). This CDR3 contains 15 residues. Trimming cost V 12 bases and J 4 bases, with 23 bases left between them. Germline assignment: CDR1 KGHDR and CDR2 SFDVKD. The CDR3 DNA reads TGTGCCGCCTCGGGGGGGGAATACCCCTTCTATGGCTACACCTTC. It translates to CAASGGEYPFYGYTF.

This sequence joins TRBV24-1 and TRBJ2-1, with TRBD1 identical over 9 bases. Germline V CDR1 and CDR2: KGHDR, SFDVKD. The CDR3 has 13 amino acids. The ends lost 10 bases at V and 7 bases at J; junction bases unmatched: 7. As DNA, the CDR3 is TGTGCCACGGGGGGACAGGGAAGGAATGAGCAGTTCTTC. It encodes CATGGQGRNEQFF.

This clone appeared a single time. This rearrangement joins TRBV24-1 to TRBJ2-3; D perhaps matches TRBD1 (5 bases). V gave up 1 base and J gave up 0 bases, with 16 bases separating them. This CDR3 contains 18 residues. Germline CDR1 and CDR2: KGHDR and SFDVKD. The CDR3 spells CATSDFGQGRTSTDTQYF. The CDR3 DNA follows: TGTGCCACCAGTGATTTTGGGCAGGGCCGTACTAGCACAGATACGCAGTATTTT.

The rearrangement uses TRBV24-1 and TRBJ2-5, with 11 bases that match TRBD1. V trimming: 3 bases; J trimming: 5 bases; junction bases outside the gene matches: 10. The CDR3 runs 17 residues. The germline V gene has CDR1 KGHDR and CDR2 SFDVKD. The CDR3 nucleotides are TGTGCCACCAGTGATATTCCGGGACAGGGGGGGATGGAGACCCAGTACTTC. Residues: CATSDIPGQGGMETQYF.

This clone occurred once. An end of the junction differs from the germline gene, which may be a read error. The chain has TRBV2 and TRBJ1-2; D unclear. Germline V gene lookup returns CDR1 SNHLY and CDR2 FYNNEI. CDR3 length: 14 residues. Here the CDR3 reads CASSELGVRRGYIF. The DNA of the CDR3 is TGTGCCAGCAGTGAACTTGGAGTCCGGAGAGGCTACATCTTC. Full variable domain (rest looked up from reference TRBV2 and TRBJ1-2): EPEVTQTPSHQVTQMGQEVILRCVPISNHLYFYWYRQILGQKVEFLVSFYNNEISEKSEIFDDQFSVERPDGSNFTLKIRSTKLEDSAMYFCASSELGVRRGYIFGSGTRLTVV.

The chain uses TRBV24-1 and TRBJ2-2, with 10 positions matching TRBD1. Germline CDR1 and CDR2: KGHDR and SFDVKD. J gave up 4 bases and V 4 bases, and 5 bases lay outside the gene matches. The CDR3 covers 16 residues. The CDR3 bases are TGTGCCACCAGTGACTTGGGACAGGGGACCACCGGGGAGCTGTTTTTT. As protein: CATSDLGQGTTGELFF.

The chain links TRBV24-1 to TRBJ1-2; 8 nucleotides match TRBD1. The CDR3 loop spans 14 amino acids. The germline V gene encodes CDR1 KGHDR and CDR2 SFDVKD. The V gene end was trimmed by 7 bases and the J gene end by 0 bases; junction bases not matched to a gene: 3. The CDR3 sequence is CATRSGGPNYGYTF. Written as DNA, the CDR3 is TGTGCCACCAGATCAGGGGGCCCTAACTATGGCTACACCTTC.

V and J are TRBV11-2 and TRBJ2-3, with TRBD1 matching over 7 bases. V shed 3 bases and J 2 bases; nucleotides not matched to a gene: 5. CDR1 is SGHAT and CDR2 is FQNNGV in the germline V gene. CDR3 length equals 15 residues. The DNA of the CDR3 is TGTGCCAGCAGCTTGATGACAGGGAACACAGATACGCAGTATTTT. This gives the protein CASSLMTGNTDTQYF.

The CDR3 bases are TGTGCCAGCTCTCTGGCCCTAGCGGAGCCCTACAATGAGCAGTTCTTC. Translation: CASSLALAEPYNEQFF. V gene TRBV11-2 combines with J gene TRBJ2-1, with TRBD2 identical over 7 bases. Germline V lookup: CDR1 SGHAT, CDR2 FQNNGV. Trimming at V came to 8 bases and at J to 2 bases, leaving 12 bases not matched to a gene. The CDR3 has 16 residues. The complete variable domain, with remaining parts taken from reference TRBV11-2 and TRBJ2-1, reads EAGVAQSPRYKIIEKRQSVAFWCNPISGHATLYWYQQILGQGPKLLIQFQNNGVVDDSQLPKDRFSAERLKGVDSTLKIQPAKLEDSAVYLCASSLALAEPYNEQFFGPGTRLTVL.